Below, 19 T cell receptor beta chains from the same sample are listed, as sequenced in a study of CD4+ T cells in melanoma. The data were produced by immunoSEQ multiplex PCR, yet TCRdb's version contains in-frame clones alone and is incomplete. The top ten clones hold roughly 4.8% of a sample with tens of thousands of clones, more than 60% of them seen once. The sample was tumor tissue. These receptors were obtained from a human donor with melanoma.

The chain recombines TRBV5-6 with TRBJ2-3; TRBD2 might be the D (6 bases). The CDR3 loop spans 17 amino acids. Germline V gene data show CDR1 as SGHDT and CDR2 as YYEEEE. The ends were cut back, 0 bases at V and 0 bases at J, with 14 bases in the middle. The CDR3 loop is CASSLAAAGSSTDTQYF. Written as DNA, the CDR3 is TGTGCCAGCAGCTTGGCGGCTGCGGGGTCTAGCACAGATACGCAGTATTTT.

This clone was detected a few times. This rearrangement joins TRBV5-5 to TRBJ2-6; tentatively, D is TRBD1 (6 bases). CDR1 and CDR2 (germline): SGHKS, YYEKEE (reference sequence). The CDR3 has 17 residues. Trimming shortened V by 4 bases and J by 0 bases, and 14 bases separated the two germline ends. In DNA form, the CDR3 reads TGTGCCAGCAGCCCGGGAAGGGGGAACTCTGGGGCCAACGTCCTGACTTTC. It yields the protein CASSPGRGNSGANVLTF. Variable domain in full (rest from reference TRBV5-5 and TRBJ2-6): DAGVTQSPTHLIKTRGQQVTLRCSPISGHKSVSWYQQVLGQGPQFIFQYYEKEERGRGNFPDRFSARQFPNYSSELNVNALLLGDSALYLCASSPGRGNSGANVLTFGAGSRLTVL.

The V call is TRBV30, the J call TRBJ1-5; 8 nucleotides match TRBD1. V was clipped by 5 bases and J by 4 bases; unmatched bases: 22. Germline lookup yields CDR1 GTSNPN and CDR2 SVGIG (reference sequence). There are 19 residues in the CDR3. The CDR3 is CAWATQPGQGHGENQPQHF. CDR3 in DNA: TGTGCCTGGGCAACCCAACCCGGACAGGGACACGGAGAGAATCAGCCCCAGCATTTT. Full variable domain (missing parts from reference TRBV30 and TRBJ1-5): SQTIHQWPATLVQPVGSPLSLECTVEGTSNPNLYWYRQAAGRGLQLLFYSVGIGQISSEVPQNLSASRPQDRQFILSSKKLLLSDSGFYLCAWATQPGQGHGENQPQHFGDGTRLSIL.

A remark on this clone: Compared with germline, one end of the junction differs, possibly owing to a read error. The chain carries TRBV28 and TRBJ1-6; D not resolved. CDR1 is MDHEN, CDR2 SYDVKM, per germline. The CDR3 loop spans 14 amino acids. The CDR3 DNA reads TGCGCCAGCAGAGGAGCAATTGGGTATTCACCCCTCCACTTT. Translating it yields CASRGAIGYSPLHF.

V and J are TRBV5-1 and TRBJ1-3; D may be TRBD1 (5 bases). V gave up 4 bases and J gave up 2 bases, with 10 bases separating them. Per the germline V gene, CDR1 is SGHRS and CDR2 is YFSETQ. The CDR3 runs 14 residues. The CDR3 is CASSDGGAGNTIYF. The CDR3 DNA reads TGCGCCAGCAGCGACGGAGGGGCTGGAAACACCATATATTTT.

The sample holds a few counts of this clone. The chain carries TRBV7-2 and TRBJ2-1; 14 nucleotides agree with TRBD2. V lost 4 bases to trimming and J lost 5 bases; unmatched junction nucleotides: 10. From germline, CDR1 is SGHTA and CDR2 FQGNSA. The CDR3 spans 18 residues. The CDR3 coding sequence is TGTGCCAGCAGCTCGCCTCCCTGGACTAGCGGGGGGAACAATGAGCAGTTCTTC. As protein: CASSSPPWTSGGNNEQFF.

This chain connects TRBV7-3 to TRBJ2-1, with D perhaps matching TRBD2 (5 bases). Germline V gene sequence: CDR1 SGHTA, CDR2 FQGTGA. Between the trimmed V and J ends, which lost 5 bases and 8 bases, there was a span of 16 bases. This CDR3 region has 14 residues. In DNA form, the CDR3 reads TGTGCCAGCAGCGCCGGACTCCTATCCGATGAGCAGTTCTTC. As protein: CASSAGLLSDEQFF.

CDR3 protein: CASSSQGWEQYF. The CDR3 nucleotides read TGTGCCAGCAGCTCACAGGGATGGGAGCAGTACTTC. The chain carries TRBV7-9 and TRBJ2-7; D may be TRBD1 (6 bases). In germline, CDR1 is SEHNR, CDR2 FQNEAQ (reference sequence). The CDR3 is made up of 12 amino acids. The V end lost 4 bases, the J end lost 7 bases, and 11 bases lay between the germline ends.

The chain joins TRBV15 to TRBJ1-5; D is perhaps TRBD1 (6 bases). The V and J ends lost 4 bases and 3 bases respectively, with 13 bases between them. Germline V CDR1 and CDR2: LNHNV, YYDKDF (reference sequence). This CDR3 has 15 residues. The DNA of the CDR3 is TGTGCCACCAGCATTGGCGCAGGGGACAATCAGCCCCAGCATTTT. Amino acids: CATSIGAGDNQPQHF.

This clone was counted a few times. V gene TRBV4-3 combines with J gene TRBJ2-1, with 7 bases aligning to TRBD2. Germline CDR1 and CDR2: LGHNA and YSLEER. Trimming at V came to 2 bases and at J to 9 bases, leaving 4 bases not matched to a gene. The CDR3 sequence is 13 residues long. CDR3 coding DNA: TGCGCCAGCAGCCAAAGTGCGGGGGTTGAGCAGTTCTTC. It codes for CASSQSAGVEQFF.

This clone was recorded once. Other DNA sequences from this sample encode an identical CDR3 as well. This chain links TRBV28 with TRBJ1-2, with a tentative D call TRBD1 (6 bases). Germline CDR1 reads MDHEN; CDR2 reads SYDVKM. This CDR3 region has 13 residues. V was cut by 6 bases and J by 4 bases, with 12 bases left in between. The CDR3 here is CASSSGQLYGYTF. The CDR3 DNA sequence: TGTGCCAGCAGCAGCGGACAGCTCTATGGCTACACCTTC.

The chain couples TRBV7-2 to TRBJ2-5; perhaps D is TRBD1 or TRBD2 (6 bases each). The CDR3 length is 13 residues. CDR1 is SGHTA, CDR2 FQGNSA, per germline. V was cut by 2 bases and J by 7 bases, with 11 bases left in between. CDR3 amino acids: CASSLHEGGTQYF. The CDR3 nucleotides read TGTGCCAGCAGCTTACACGAGGGGGGGACCCAGTACTTC.

The gene calls are TRBV11-3 and TRBJ2-2; D gene unclear. The CDR3 extends over 13 amino acids. Per the germline V gene, CDR1 is SGHNT and CDR2 is YENEEA. Trimming took 8 bases from V and 4 from J, leaving 11 bases between them. This chain's CDR3 is CASSLAPTGELFF. In DNA form, the CDR3 reads TGTGCCAGCTCATTGGCCCCCACCGGGGAGCTGTTTTTT.

The chain is built from TRBV19 and TRBJ2-5; D not resolved. Deletions cut 1 base from V and 0 bases from J, with 9 bases between. Germline values: CDR1 LNHDA, CDR2 SQIVND (reference sequence). This CDR3 is 15 amino acids long. The CDR3 spells CASSIGLKYQETQYF. The CDR3 region has the DNA TGTGCCAGTAGTATAGGACTTAAGTACCAAGAGACCCAGTACTTC.

The chain links TRBV5-1 to TRBJ1-6; 11 bases are a match to TRBD1. Germline V gene lookup returns CDR1 SGHRS and CDR2 YFSETQ. The CDR3 has 15 amino acids. The V gene end was trimmed by 0 bases and the J gene end by 9 bases; junction bases not matched to a gene: 2. The CDR3 sequence: CASSLGGTGGSPLHF. CDR3 DNA: TGCGCCAGCAGCTTGGGAGGGACAGGGGGTTCACCCCTCCACTTT.

The V and J genes are TRBV27 and TRBJ1-6; D ambiguous. Germline CDR1 reads MNHEY; CDR2 reads SMNVEV (reference sequence). This CDR3 region has 16 residues. Trimming shortened V by 0 bases and J by 7 bases, and 13 bases separated the two germline ends. The CDR3 DNA follows: TGTGCCAGCAGTTTATCGATTAGTGCGGGGAATTCACCCCTCCACTTT. Translating gives CASSLSISAGNSPLHF.

The rearrangement links TRBV7-9 to TRBJ2-1, with 7 positions matching TRBD1. The V segment lost 4 bases and the J segment 5 bases; nucleotides outside the gene matches: 5. Per the germline V gene, CDR1 is SEHNR and CDR2 is FQNEAQ (reference sequence). The CDR3 is made up of 14 amino acids. The CDR3 DNA sequence: TGTGCCAGCAGCTATCTTGACAGGGACAATGAGCAGTTCTTC. Its protein product is CASSYLDRDNEQFF.

The rearrangement joins TRBV10-3 to TRBJ1-1; D may be TRBD1 (6 bases). The germline V gene encodes CDR1 ENHRY and CDR2 SYGVKD. The V end lost 11 bases, the J end lost 4 bases, and 26 bases lay between the germline ends. This CDR3 has 16 amino acids. The CDR3 DNA reads as TGTGCCGCATCATCGACGGGAACAGGGTTCGCCACTGAAGCTTTCTTT. As protein: CAASSTGTGFATEAFF.

In its sample, this clone was seen a few times. The rearrangement uses TRBV28 and TRBJ1-2; D is uncertain. CDR3 length: 16 residues. Germline lookup yields CDR1 MDHEN and CDR2 SYDVKM. V shed 3 bases and J shed 4 bases, with 18 bases lying between them. The chain's CDR3 is CASSLRPSAGRYGYTF. CDR3 nucleotides: TGTGCCAGCAGTTTGAGGCCCTCGGCAGGACGCTATGGCTACACCTTC.